This T cell receptor beta chain stems from a study of blood T cell repertoires in COVID-19. Study overall: The United States, Italy and Spain were the sources of the acute and convalescent COVID-19 samples. PBMCs, B-cell-depleted T cells, or T cells were the source of the cDNA or gDNA that made up the material.

How the authors handled the data: Researchers report that nucleated cell counts were estimated from reference gene primer amplification. TCRdb's copy holds only in-frame clones and misses some; the assay was immunoSEQ multiplex PCR. V and J calls and clone size are as listed in that table; D and trimming were resolved from the DNA. Of roughly 320,000 clones listed, roughly 86% are singletons. Sequenced material: peripheral blood. The sequence was collected from a man aged 65-85 years with acute or convalescent COVID-19.

The CDR3 loop reads CASSLAGTYEQFF. The CDR3, as DNA: TGTGCCAGCAGCTTGGCGGGGACCTATGAGCAGTTCTTC. V is TRBV7-9 and J is TRBJ2-1; D perhaps matches TRBD2 (6 bases). Per germline, CDR1 SEHNR and CDR2 FQNEAQ (reference sequence). Trimming shortened V by 3 bases and J by 8 bases, and 11 bases separated the two germline ends. The CDR3 consists of 13 residues.